The T cell receptor beta chain under discussion was sequenced for a study of beta chain features in type 1 diabetes. Study results and limitations: Patients' naive, central memory and Treg TCRB repertoires seemed closer to one another than those of healthy donors. Type 1 diabetes patients had VDJ junctions that carried fewer insertions and more deletions.

This clone was observed a handful of times. Its antigen is still unknown. Reverse transcription of all isolated RNA meant that expressed TCRB transcripts were sequenced. Naive, central memory and regulatory T cell samples came to a mean of around 3.5 million reads. Sequenced by immunoSEQ multiplex PCR; TCRdb stores in-frame clones only, minus some. The sample gives over 500,000 clones, around a sixth of which show up once; under 0.095% is in the top ten. Markers CD45RO/CCR7/CD25/CD127/CD95/CD27 served to sort CD4+ naive, central memory, regulatory and stem cell-like memory cells. Trimming removed 8 bases from V and 1 base from J, with 11 bases in between. The CDR3 is made up of 13 amino acids. CDR1 and CDR2 from the germline V gene are MNHEY and SVGAGI.

The sample taken for sequencing was naive CD4+ T cells from blood. The chain couples TRBV6-5 to TRBJ1-1, with D possibly TRBD1 on 5 matching bases. The TCR comes from a man between 18 and 29 years old in good health. In DNA form, the CDR3 reads TGTGCCAGCCTCGGGACGTCGAACACTGAAGCTTTCTTT. Its protein product is CASLGTSNTEAFF.